Listed below are T cell receptor beta chains from one sample, sequenced in a study of T cell responses to AZD1222 COVID-19 vaccine. Assay used: immunoSEQ multiplex PCR; TCRdb lists only in-frame clones, some missing. Of about 130,000 clones in the sample, 80% to 90% were seen once. Sequences were derived from peripheral blood, sampled 28 days after the second AZD1222 dose. The receptors shown here come from an adult who received the AZD1222 COVID-19 vaccine. CDR3s include the opening cysteine and the closing phenylalanine or tryptophan. Each record gives: CDR3 protein, CDR3 DNA, CDR3 length, D gene, clone size, V gene, J gene. A D gene is named only where the DNA matches it firmly. Clone size is not always given. Where it is, it says once, few, many or a class for expanded clones.

cdr3_aa: CASRGTLGEKLFF
cdr3_nt: TGTGCCAGCAGGGGGACTCTGGGAGAAAAACTGTTTTTT
cdr3_length: 13
d_call: -
clone_size: -
v_call: TRBV12-3/TRBV12-4
j_call: TRBJ1-4

cdr3_aa: CASSRPGSSNQPQHF
cdr3_nt: TGTGCCAGCAGCCGACCCGGGAGCAGTAATCAGCCCCAGCATTTT
cdr3_length: 15
d_call: -
clone_size: -
v_call: TRBV7-9
j_call: TRBJ1-5

cdr3_aa: CASSSGRGSYNEQFF
cdr3_nt: TGTGCCAGCAGCTCGGGAAGGGGCTCCTACAATGAGCAGTTCTTC
cdr3_length: 15
d_call: -
clone_size: -
v_call: TRBV7-3
j_call: TRBJ2-1

cdr3_aa: CSVWDRGNTEAFF
cdr3_nt: TGCAGCGTCTGGGACCGGGGGAACACTGAAGCTTTCTTT
cdr3_length: 13
d_call: -
clone_size: -
v_call: TRBV29-1
j_call: TRBJ1-1

cdr3_aa: CASSLLTGGPVNEQFF
cdr3_nt: TGTGCCAGCAGCTTACTCACGGGAGGGCCTGTCAATGAGCAGTTCTTC
cdr3_length: 16
d_call: TRBD2
clone_size: -
v_call: TRBV7-9
j_call: TRBJ2-1

cdr3_aa: CASSSRTGGFTSYNSPLHF
cdr3_nt: TGTGCCAGTAGTTCCCGGACAGGGGGCTTTACGTCCTATAATTCACCCCTCCACTTT
cdr3_length: 19
d_call: TRBD1
clone_size: -
v_call: TRBV19
j_call: TRBJ1-6

cdr3_aa: CSASSTGTSSTDTQYF
cdr3_nt: TGCAGTGCTAGTTCAACCGGGACCTCGAGCACAGATACGCAGTATTTT
cdr3_length: 16
d_call: -
clone_size: -
v_call: TRBV20-1
j_call: TRBJ2-3

cdr3_aa: CASSTGGGQDDYGYTF
cdr3_nt: TGTGCCAGCAGCACCGGTGGGGGACAGGATGATTATGGCTACACCTTC
cdr3_length: 16
d_call: TRBD1
clone_size: -
v_call: TRBV9
j_call: TRBJ1-2

cdr3_aa: CASKYDRGEAFF
cdr3_nt: TGTGCCAGCAAGTACGACCGGGGGGAAGCTTTCTTT
cdr3_length: 12
d_call: -
clone_size: -
v_call: TRBV2
j_call: TRBJ1-1

cdr3_aa: CASSLQGRDGYTF
cdr3_nt: TGTGCCAGCAGTCTACAGGGCCGGGATGGCTACACCTTC
cdr3_length: 13
d_call: -
clone_size: -
v_call: TRBV27
j_call: TRBJ1-2

cdr3_aa: CASRPSQGAPFF
cdr3_nt: TGTGCCAGCAGGCCTTCCCAGGGGGCGCCTTTCTTT
cdr3_length: 12
d_call: TRBD1
clone_size: -
v_call: TRBV2
j_call: TRBJ1-1

cdr3_aa: CAWKGGGGGYTF
cdr3_nt: TGTGCCTGGAAGGGAGGGGGCGGCGGCTACACCTTC
cdr3_length: 12
d_call: TRBD1
clone_size: -
v_call: TRBV30
j_call: TRBJ1-2

cdr3_aa: CASSQGDTPGVSPLHF
cdr3_nt: TGTGCCAGCAGCCAGGGGGACACCCCCGGGGTTTCACCCCTCCACTTT
cdr3_length: 16
d_call: -
clone_size: -
v_call: TRBV14
j_call: TRBJ1-6

cdr3_aa: CASSPQGDQPQHF
cdr3_nt: TGTGCCAGCAGCCCTCAGGGAGATCAGCCCCAGCATTTT
cdr3_length: 13
d_call: -
clone_size: -
v_call: TRBV7-9
j_call: TRBJ1-5

cdr3_aa: CASSLGVSNQPQHF
cdr3_nt: TGTGCCAGCAGTTTAGGAGTTAGCAATCAGCCCCAGCATTTT
cdr3_length: 14
d_call: -
clone_size: -
v_call: TRBV28
j_call: TRBJ1-5

cdr3_aa: CASSYRGQNTEAFF
cdr3_nt: TGTGCCAGCAGTTACAGGGGCCAGAATACTGAAGCTTTCTTT
cdr3_length: 14
d_call: -
clone_size: -
v_call: TRBV6-6
j_call: TRBJ1-1

cdr3_aa: CASNSWDGINIQYF
cdr3_nt: TGTGCCAGCAACAGCTGGGACGGAATAAACATTCAGTACTTC
cdr3_length: 14
d_call: -
clone_size: -
v_call: TRBV5-6
j_call: TRBJ2-4

cdr3_aa: CASGRAYEQYF
cdr3_nt: TGTGCTAGTGGCAGGGCCTACGAGCAGTACTTC
cdr3_length: 11
d_call: -
clone_size: -
v_call: TRBV12-5
j_call: TRBJ2-7

cdr3_aa: CASSRVGGSGNTIYF
cdr3_nt: TGTGCCAGCAGCCGCGTGGGGGGCTCTGGAAACACCATATATTTT
cdr3_length: 15
d_call: -
clone_size: -
v_call: TRBV7-9
j_call: TRBJ1-3

cdr3_aa: CASEGTGKEYTEAFF
cdr3_nt: TGTGCCAGCGAGGGGACAGGGAAAGAATACACTGAAGCTTTCTTT
cdr3_length: 15
d_call: TRBD1
clone_size: -
v_call: TRBV2
j_call: TRBJ1-1

cdr3_aa: CASGDNSPLHF
cdr3_nt: TGTGCTAGTGGAGATAATTCACCCCTCCACTTT
cdr3_length: 11
d_call: -
clone_size: -
v_call: TRBV12-5
j_call: TRBJ1-6

cdr3_aa: CASRDGISSGNTIYF
cdr3_nt: TGTGCCAGCAGAGACGGGATCAGCTCTGGAAACACCATATATTTT
cdr3_length: 15
d_call: -
clone_size: -
v_call: TRBV7-9
j_call: TRBJ1-3

cdr3_aa: CASSLAAGGAFGYTF
cdr3_nt: TGCGCCAGCAGCTTGGCGGCAGGGGGCGCCTTTGGCTACACCTTC
cdr3_length: 15
d_call: TRBD1
clone_size: -
v_call: TRBV5-1
j_call: TRBJ1-2

cdr3_aa: CASSPDRGNYGYTF
cdr3_nt: TGTGCCAGCTCACCGGACAGGGGAAACTATGGCTACACCTTC
cdr3_length: 14
d_call: TRBD1
clone_size: few
v_call: TRBV18
j_call: TRBJ1-2

cdr3_aa: CASSDRYGYTF
cdr3_nt: TGTGCCAGCAGTGACCGCTATGGCTACACCTTC
cdr3_length: 11
d_call: -
clone_size: -
v_call: TRBV12-3/TRBV12-4
j_call: TRBJ1-2

cdr3_aa: CASSPQRRSYEQYF
cdr3_nt: TGTGCCAGCTCACCACAGCGGCGGTCCTACGAGCAGTACTTC
cdr3_length: 14
d_call: -
clone_size: -
v_call: TRBV18
j_call: TRBJ2-7

cdr3_aa: CASSELGANGYGYTF
cdr3_nt: TGTGCCAGCAGCGAGTTGGGTGCGAATGGCTATGGCTACACCTTC
cdr3_length: 15
d_call: -
clone_size: -
v_call: TRBV7-9
j_call: TRBJ1-2

cdr3_aa: CASSSAAGAGGETQYF
cdr3_nt: TGTGCCAGCAGCTCAGCCGCAGGGGCGGGAGGAGAGACCCAGTACTTC
cdr3_length: 16
d_call: TRBD2
clone_size: -
v_call: TRBV7-6
j_call: TRBJ2-5

cdr3_aa: CASSSLFRSRGTDTQYF
cdr3_nt: TGTGCCAGCAGCTCATTATTCCGGTCTAGGGGCACAGATACGCAGTATTTT
cdr3_length: 17
d_call: -
clone_size: -
v_call: TRBV5-8
j_call: TRBJ2-3

cdr3_aa: CASSFVSGDQPQHF
cdr3_nt: TGTGCCAGCAGTTTTGTATCAGGGGACCAGCCCCAGCATTTT
cdr3_length: 14
d_call: -
clone_size: once
v_call: TRBV6-5
j_call: TRBJ1-5

cdr3_aa: CASSLALTGEQYF
cdr3_nt: TGCGCCAGCAGCTTGGCCCTGACGGGCGAGCAGTACTTC
cdr3_length: 13
d_call: -
clone_size: -
v_call: TRBV5-1
j_call: TRBJ2-7

cdr3_aa: CSVAGTYGYTF
cdr3_nt: TGCAGCGTAGCGGGCACCTATGGCTACACCTTC
cdr3_length: 11
d_call: -
clone_size: -
v_call: TRBV29-1
j_call: TRBJ1-2

cdr3_aa: CASGLATGLAWDTQYF
cdr3_nt: TGTGCTAGTGGTTTGGCCACAGGGCTAGCGTGGGATACGCAGTATTTT
cdr3_length: 16
d_call: -
clone_size: -
v_call: TRBV12-5
j_call: TRBJ2-3

cdr3_aa: CASSPWVQGNGYTF
cdr3_nt: TGTGCCAGCAGCCCGTGGGTTCAGGGGAATGGCTACACCTTC
cdr3_length: 14
d_call: -
clone_size: -
v_call: TRBV7-9
j_call: TRBJ1-2

cdr3_aa: CAPGVIATDTQYF
cdr3_nt: TGTGCCCCCGGGGTAATAGCTACAGATACGCAGTATTTT
cdr3_length: 13
d_call: -
clone_size: -
v_call: TRBV7-9
j_call: TRBJ2-3

cdr3_aa: CASSQGAGLSYNEQFF
cdr3_nt: TGCGCCAGCAGCCAAGGGGCCGGGCTCTCCTACAATGAGCAGTTCTTC
cdr3_length: 16
d_call: -
clone_size: -
v_call: TRBV4-3
j_call: TRBJ2-1

cdr3_aa: CASSSVEGSGQFF
cdr3_nt: TGTGCCAGCAGCTCCGTTGAAGGAAGTGGGCAGTTCTTC
cdr3_length: 13
d_call: -
clone_size: -
v_call: TRBV5-4
j_call: TRBJ2-1

cdr3_aa: CASSPPGLAGFYEQYF
cdr3_nt: TGTGCCAGCAGCCCCCCGGGACTAGCGGGATTTTACGAGCAGTACTTC
cdr3_length: 16
d_call: TRBD2
clone_size: few
v_call: TRBV7-8
j_call: TRBJ2-7

cdr3_aa: CASSQSLLVQETQYF
cdr3_nt: TGTGCCAGCAGCCAAAGCTTACTAGTCCAGGAGACCCAGTACTTC
cdr3_length: 15
d_call: -
clone_size: -
v_call: TRBV4-2
j_call: TRBJ2-5

cdr3_aa: CASSYPDGGAFAEAFF
cdr3_nt: TGTGCCAGCAGTTACCCAGATGGGGGGGCGTTCGCTGAAGCTTTCTTT
cdr3_length: 16
d_call: -
clone_size: -
v_call: TRBV6-2/TRBV6-3
j_call: TRBJ1-1

cdr3_aa: CASSQVPLQGYEQYF
cdr3_nt: TGTGCCAGCAGCCAAGTTCCCCTACAGGGCTACGAGCAGTACTTC
cdr3_length: 15
d_call: -
clone_size: -
v_call: TRBV3-1/TRBV3-2
j_call: TRBJ2-7

cdr3_aa: CASSDSARRTEAFF
cdr3_nt: TGCGCCAGCAGCGACTCGGCGAGGCGTACTGAAGCTTTCTTT
cdr3_length: 14
d_call: -
clone_size: -
v_call: TRBV10-1
j_call: TRBJ1-1

cdr3_aa: CASSLVGSGSYEQYF
cdr3_nt: TGTGCCAGCAGCTTGGTGGGTAGCGGGAGCTACGAGCAGTACTTC
cdr3_length: 15
d_call: TRBD2
clone_size: -
v_call: TRBV5-6
j_call: TRBJ2-7

cdr3_aa: CASSQRAKVGAGYSYEQYF
cdr3_nt: TGTGCCAGCAGCCAGCGTGCGAAGGTTGGAGCGGGTTACTCCTACGAGCAGTACTTC
cdr3_length: 19
d_call: -
clone_size: -
v_call: TRBV7-6
j_call: TRBJ2-7

cdr3_aa: CASSLLPGGGSVVTQYF
cdr3_nt: TGCGCCAGCAGCTTGTTGCCCGGAGGGGGTAGCGTGGTGACCCAGTACTTC
cdr3_length: 17
d_call: -
clone_size: -
v_call: TRBV5-1
j_call: TRBJ2-5

cdr3_aa: CASSPGQGSNQPQHF
cdr3_nt: TGTGCCAGCAGCCCAGGACAGGGTAGCAATCAGCCCCAGCATTTT
cdr3_length: 15
d_call: TRBD1
clone_size: -
v_call: TRBV6-2/TRBV6-3
j_call: TRBJ1-5

cdr3_aa: CASSFGTAQTEAFF
cdr3_nt: TGTGCCAGCAGCTTTGGGACCGCCCAGACTGAAGCTTTCTTT
cdr3_length: 14
d_call: -
clone_size: -
v_call: TRBV7-9
j_call: TRBJ1-1

cdr3_aa: CASSLGATEPVELFF
cdr3_nt: TGTGCCAGCAGCTTAGGGGCAACAGAGCCGGTGGAGCTGTTTTTT
cdr3_length: 15
d_call: -
clone_size: -
v_call: TRBV7-9
j_call: TRBJ2-2

cdr3_aa: CASSGQALGAGNTIYF
cdr3_nt: TGTGCCAGCAGTGGCCAAGCCTTAGGGGCTGGAAACACCATATATTTT
cdr3_length: 16
d_call: -
clone_size: -
v_call: TRBV2
j_call: TRBJ1-3